The present T cell receptor (beta chain) was sequenced within a study of blood T cell repertoires in COVID-19. Overall study: There were acute and convalescent COVID-19 samples, and they came from the United States, Italy and Spain.

With V trimmed by 5 bases and J by 6 bases, 4 bases remained unmatched. CDR1 and CDR2 from the germline V gene are MNHEY and SVGAGI. This CDR3 spans 14 amino acids. Participants reported their clinical history, and cohort assignment relied on those reports. Profiled with immunoSEQ multiplex PCR; TCRdb holds only in-frame clones, not every one. This table has some 150,000 clones, around 83% appearing once. Material for sequencing was PBMCs or T cells enriched from blood (not recorded which). The chain joins TRBV6-5 to TRBJ2-1; 10 bases are shared with TRBD2. The TCR originated in a woman aged 50 to 60 in a cohort exposed to, infected with or recovered from COVID-19 (not recorded which). The CDR3 loop reads CASSRLAGSNEQFF. In nucleotides, the CDR3 is TGTGCCAGCAGTCGACTAGCGGGCAGCAATGAGCAGTTCTTC.